Sequencing of this TCR beta chain was carried out in a study of T cell responses to AZD1222 COVID-19 vaccine. Study-wide findings and caveats: Donors in the cohort were predominantly white British and more often female, and clonal diversity was possibly underestimated. Seropositivity was recorded at baseline in only 6 or 7 AZD1222 recipients. Spike-wide coverage was observed for vaccine-associated CD4 TCRs, with dominant responses at 160-218 and 743-854. Repertoires in all cases were sampled only once the peak T cell response had passed.

CDR3 length equals 16 residues. Germline V gene lookup returns CDR1 SGHTS and CDR2 YDEGEE. Germline trimming cut 2 bases from V and 6 bases from J; bases unmatched to any gene: 10. Libraries were prepared by immunoSEQ multiplex PCR; TCRdb keeps only in-frame clonotypes and omits some of them. The table records approximately 130,000 clones, about 94% of them present only once. Comments on this clone: Antigen unknown.

The clonotype originates from an adult in good health. The source was peripheral blood, collected on day 0 of AZD1222 vaccination. This sequence joins TRBV5-8 and TRBJ2-2, with 7 nucleotides matching TRBD2. CDR3 bases: TGTGCCAGCAGCTTCGGACGGACTAGTTTGGCCGGGGAGCTGTTTTTT. Translation gives CASSFGRTSLAGELFF.